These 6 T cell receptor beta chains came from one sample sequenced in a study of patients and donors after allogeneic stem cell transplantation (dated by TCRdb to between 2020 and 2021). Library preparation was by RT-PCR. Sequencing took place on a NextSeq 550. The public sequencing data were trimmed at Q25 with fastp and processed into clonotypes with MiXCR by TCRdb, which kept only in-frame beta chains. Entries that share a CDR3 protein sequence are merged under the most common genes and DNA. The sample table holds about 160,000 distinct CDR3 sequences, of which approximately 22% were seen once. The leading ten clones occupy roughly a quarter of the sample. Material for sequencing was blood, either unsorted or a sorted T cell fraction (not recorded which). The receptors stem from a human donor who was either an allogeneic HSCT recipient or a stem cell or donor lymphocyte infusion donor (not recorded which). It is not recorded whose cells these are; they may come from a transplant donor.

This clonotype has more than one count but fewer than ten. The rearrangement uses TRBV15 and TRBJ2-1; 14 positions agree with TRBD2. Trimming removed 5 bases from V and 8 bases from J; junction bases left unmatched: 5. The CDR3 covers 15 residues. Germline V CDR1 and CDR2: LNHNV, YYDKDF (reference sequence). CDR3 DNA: TGTGCCACCAGCCCCGGACTAGCGGGAGGCGATGAGCAGTTCTTC. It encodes CATSPGLAGGDEQFF.

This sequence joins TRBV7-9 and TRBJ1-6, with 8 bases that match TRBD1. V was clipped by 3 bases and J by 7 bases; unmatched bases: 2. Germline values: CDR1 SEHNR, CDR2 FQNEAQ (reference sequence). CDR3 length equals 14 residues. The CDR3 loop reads CASSFRQGNSPLHF. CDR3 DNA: TGTGCCAGCAGCTTTCGACAGGGGAATTCACCCCTCCACTTT.

Here the CDR3 DNA reads TGTGCCAGCAGCGTAGGCGCAGGTTCTAACTATGGCTACACCTTC. Translation: CASSVGAGSNYGYTF. The V gene is TRBV9, the J gene TRBJ1-2; D not resolved. The V and J ends lost 0 bases and 0 bases respectively, with 9 bases between them. Per germline, CDR1 SGDLS and CDR2 YYNGEE. The CDR3 contains 15 residues.

In nucleotides, the CDR3 is TGTGCCAGCAGTTACGTCACTCCCAACAATGAGCAGTTCTTC. This sequence encodes CASSYVTPNNEQFF. This chain connects TRBV6-6 to TRBJ2-1; D unclear. The CDR3 contains 14 residues. CDR1 and CDR2 (germline): MNHNY, SVGAGI (reference sequence). V was cut by 2 bases and J by 5 bases, with 10 bases left in between.

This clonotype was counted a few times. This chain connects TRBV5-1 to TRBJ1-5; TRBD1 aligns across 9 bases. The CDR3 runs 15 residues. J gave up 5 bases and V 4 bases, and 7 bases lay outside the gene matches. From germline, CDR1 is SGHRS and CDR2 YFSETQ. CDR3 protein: CASSPGQGLDQPQHF. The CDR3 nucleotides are TGCGCCAGCAGCCCGGGACAGGGTTTAGATCAGCCCCAGCATTTT.

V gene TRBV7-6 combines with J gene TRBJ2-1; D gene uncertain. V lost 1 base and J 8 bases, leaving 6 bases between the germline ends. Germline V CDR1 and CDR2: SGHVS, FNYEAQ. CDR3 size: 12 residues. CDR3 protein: CASSLVLDEQFF. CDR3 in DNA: TGTGCCAGCAGCTTAGTTCTGGATGAGCAGTTCTTC.